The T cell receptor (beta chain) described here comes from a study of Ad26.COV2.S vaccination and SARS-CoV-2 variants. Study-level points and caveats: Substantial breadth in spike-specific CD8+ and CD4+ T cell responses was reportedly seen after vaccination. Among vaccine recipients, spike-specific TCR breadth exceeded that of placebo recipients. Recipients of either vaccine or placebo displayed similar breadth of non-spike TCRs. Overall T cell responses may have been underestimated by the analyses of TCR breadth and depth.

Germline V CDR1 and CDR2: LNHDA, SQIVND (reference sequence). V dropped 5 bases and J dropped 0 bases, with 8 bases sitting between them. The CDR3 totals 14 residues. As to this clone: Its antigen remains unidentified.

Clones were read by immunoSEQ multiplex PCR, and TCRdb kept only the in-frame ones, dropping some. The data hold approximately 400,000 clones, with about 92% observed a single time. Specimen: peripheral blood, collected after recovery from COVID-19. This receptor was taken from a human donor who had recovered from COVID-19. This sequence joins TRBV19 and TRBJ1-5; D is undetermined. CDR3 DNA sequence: TGTGCCAGTAGTTCCGTTTCTAGCAATCAGCCCCAGCATTTT. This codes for CASSSVSSNQPQHF.